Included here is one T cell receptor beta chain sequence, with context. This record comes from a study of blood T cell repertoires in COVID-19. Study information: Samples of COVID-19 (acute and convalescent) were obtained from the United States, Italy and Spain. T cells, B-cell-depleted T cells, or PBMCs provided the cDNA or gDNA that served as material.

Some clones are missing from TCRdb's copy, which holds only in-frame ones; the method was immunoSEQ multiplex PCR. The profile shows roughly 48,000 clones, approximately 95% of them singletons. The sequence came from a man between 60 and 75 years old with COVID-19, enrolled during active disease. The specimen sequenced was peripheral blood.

CDR3 sequence reads: CASRRQGEPGELFF. The CDR3 nucleotides are TGTGCCAGTAGACGACAGGGAGAGCCCGGGGAGCTGTTTTTT. The chain combines TRBV19 with TRBJ2-2, with 7 bases that match TRBD1. This CDR3 spans 14 amino acids. CDR1 LNHDA and CDR2 SQIVND come from the germline V gene (reference sequence). Trimming removed 6 bases from V and 6 bases from J; junction bases left unmatched: 7.